The entry below gives a single TCR beta chain sequence along with its context. The target of this receptor is not known. Per-base quality was not reported, and no clone a single base away is much larger than it. This sample stems from a study of cytomegalovirus exposure and HLA in healthy donors (dated by TCRdb to the late 2010s). Regarding the study in general: According to an earlier analysis of several hundred of the donors, 150 million to 200 million T cells yielded roughly 100 million unique TCR beta sequences and less than 300 Gb of sequence data. In addition to the first cohort of several hundred subjects, a separate validation cohort of approximately 110 different subjects was used. Among about 410 genotyped donors of the cohort, an average of approximately 240,000 unique TCR beta nucleotide sequences was sequenced per donor, of which roughly 18% were non-productive. Roughly 300 gigabases of sequencing data and roughly 80 million unique TCR sequences made up an early release that covered 500 to 650 HLA-typed donors. Typing coverage differed by locus: A, B, C, DRB1 and DQB1 were typed in roughly 629-630 donors, DQA1 in 500 to 550, DPA1 in over 600, and DPB1 in just under 490. Rather than using new phenotypic data, the later analysis identified candidate immune exposures from TCR beta sequences and from how often those sequences occurred across donors. A later analysis re-analyzed previously published TCR beta repertoires from 666 donors and added high-resolution HLA genotyping to study TCR occurrence patterns. An earlier analysis of approximately 640 of the donors applied high-throughput TCR beta sequencing to assess whether each TCR beta V gene segment acted as functional or pseudogenic. Roughly 5 DR-DQ haplotypes were handled as single units for association and clustering, since linkage in the cohort was strong. Donor age, sex, ethnicity and CMV serostatus were collected together with the repertoire data. HLA typing included class I and class II loci at four-digit resolution. The study was designed to test whether signatures of past pathogen exposure could be identified by cataloging public T cell receptors. The study combined high-throughput TCR immunosequencing, statistical association of individual TCRs with disease status, and machine learning to predict cytomegalovirus infection status. Of the roughly 390 genotyped donors, 65% to 90% fell in the genetic ancestry cluster associated with self-reported Caucasian donors. The study profiled the T cell repertoires of about 720 subjects by immunosequencing and related them to cytomegalovirus serostatus. A later genetic analysis took genome-wide SNP genotypes for about three fifths of the 666 donors and used that subset as a discovery cohort. Every repertoire in the discovery cohort had been generated on one and the same sequencing platform. On the study overall, not on this receptor specifically: The earlier analysis of about 600 of the donors excluded 15 to 20 rarely observed V segments, including chromosome 9 orphons, because counts were too low. Assigning TCR associations to individual alleles was difficult when HLA alleles, especially DR and DQ, strongly co-occurred. In a later analysis, most CMV-associated TCR beta chains were found to appear HLA-restricted, with HLA associations seemingly driven largely by CMV exposure. Broadly in line with IMGT annotations, most TCR beta V segments showed up in productive rearrangements about 87% or about 30% of the time in an earlier analysis of 450 to 750 of the donors. The only immune exposure information available for the cohort was CMV serostatus. Presence/absence analyses assumed roughly uniform sequencing depth across donors, an assumption that may not hold. In a later analysis, TCR association rates were found to vary across HLA loci, with the most associated TCRs seen for DRB1 alleles and the fewest for HLA-C alleles. In the study, 150 to 200 TCR beta chains were listed as associated with cytomegalovirus. At a false discovery rate of 0.05, a later analysis linked about 16,000 TCR beta sequences to specific HLA alleles. Cytomegalovirus status was reported to be diagnosed by the classifier with high specificity and sensitivity in both the original and validation cohorts. A later analysis found that HLA-associated TCR beta chains were more clonally expanded and had lower generation probabilities than equally common non-associated chains. The 87-base-pair reads could not distinguish some IMGT-functional V segments, including TRBV6-2 and TRBV6-3, so those segments were excluded. While some public TCRs were present in many individuals, most TCR sequences turned up only very rarely across donors. Because HLA typing was missing for some donors at each locus, association tests included only the typed subset. Several of the top co-occurrence clusters appeared to be linked to parvovirus B19, influenza, CMV and Epstein-Barr virus, according to a later analysis. Only TCR beta chains were sequenced in this cohort, and the absence of alpha or paired-chain data limited detectable features. The authors suggested that the approach could potentially be extended to other disease states and immunological phenotypes. According to a later genetic analysis, donors in an Asian-associated ancestry cluster had fewer N-insertions in productive TCRs than the approximately 700-donor mean. Linkage disequilibrium might explain the correlated functional status among segregating V segments, but an unknown experimental factor could not be excluded. A later genetic analysis associated a missense DCLRE1C variant with V-gene and J-gene trimming of TCR beta chains, and an independent cohort replicated the association. Three of the identified cytomegalovirus-associated TCR beta chains were confirmed in vitro to be specific for cytomegalovirus antigens. A group of highly shared sequence variants was considered likely to be a technical artifact of the sequencing pipeline. A further reported finding was that TCR beta sequences accurately predicted the HLA-A and HLA-B alleles for most subjects in the first cohort.

In total, just over 650 healthy bone marrow donors made up the cohort. Cohort members were all nominally healthy when sampled, although unrecorded immune exposures were likely present. The donor was CMV seropositive and belonged to the group of more than 250 seropositive cohort members. A peripheral blood sample was collected from each donor, and TCR beta sequencing was performed on peripheral blood mononuclear cells. Genomic DNA was extracted from the blood cell samples with the Qiagen DNeasy Blood Extraction Kit. CDR1 MNHEY and CDR2 SMNVEV were looked up in the germline V gene (reference sequence). Counted from cysteine to phenylalanine, this CDR3 has 18 amino acids. The entry retains the CDR3 DNA only, 54 bases that are in frame from base 1. At the junction V is shortened by 6 bases and J by 3 bases; bases outside the gene matches: 13. The library was obtained by the immunoSEQ multiplex PCR assay. For the multiplex PCR, a mixture combining 60 forward primers for TCR Vbeta segments and 13 reverse primers for TCR Jbeta segments was used. The CDR3 region of rearranged TCR beta genes was amplified from genomic DNA with a multiplex PCR assay. Amplified TCR beta libraries were sequenced as 87-base-pair reads on the Illumina HiSeq System. The authors' analysis ran thus. A later analysis counted about 80 million unique TCR beta chains across the 666 repertoires, and about 10 million of these chains were shared by at least two donors. Raw reads were error-corrected and collapsed into unique sequences with a nearest-neighbor algorithm that merged closely related sequences to remove PCR and sequencing errors. V, D and J gene segments were assigned by aligning CDR3 sequences to IMGT reference sequences. For a sequence to be retained, a match of at least six nucleotides to both a V gene segment and a J gene segment was required. Rearrangements were classified as productive when the CDR3 lacked stop codons and remained in frame with V and J, and all other rearrangements were classified as non-productive. CDR3 was defined according to IMGT convention as the region running from the second conserved V-encoded cysteine to the conserved J-encoded phenylalanine. Sequences without an unambiguous match to a single V gene segment were excluded from the earlier analysis of about 600 of the donors. In an earlier analysis of approximately 500 of the donors, a V segment was called functional when productive rearrangements were above 56.7%, and segregating when the standard deviation between donors exceeded 5%. A statistical classification framework was developed to diagnose cytomegalovirus status using the catalog of TCR beta chain sequences. In a later analysis, V and J genes were assigned by comparing TCR nucleotide sequences against IMGT/GENE-DB human TR gene sequences. In a later analysis, CDR3 sequences and most-parsimonious VDJ recombination scenarios were assigned using the TCRdist pipeline. In a later analysis, each TCR beta chain was defined by its CDR3 amino acid sequence together with its V-gene family, and reads without a unique V-gene family were excluded. To address suspected cross-contamination and a sequencing artifact, a later analysis removed some 620 highly shared, low-generation-probability nucleotide sequences. In a later analysis, a clonal expansion index was calculated for each public chain from normalized within-repertoire ranks of inferred template counts. A later analysis computed generation probabilities with a VDJ recombination model fitted to out-of-frame rearrangements, and checked the results against IGoR. In a later analysis, TCR-TCR, TCR-HLA and TCR-CMV co-occurrence was scored with hypergeometric tests, and a repertoire-size bias correction was applied to TCR pairs. To estimate false discovery rates, a later analysis permuted the HLA or CMV assignments 20 times. In a later analysis, co-occurring TCRs were grouped using DBSCAN, with TCRdist sequence similarity added in when clustering inside HLA-allele-positive subsets. Co-occurrence clustering excluded repertoires with fewer than 30,000 or more than 120,000 public chains, plus five with anomalous nucleotide sharing. TCRdb took this table from immuneACCESS and kept in-frame rearrangements with V and J called. Such tables lack part of the clones; where checked against another copy, unresolved V genes explain under half of the gap, and the rest is unexplained. V, J and clone size derive from that table, while D and trimming were established from the DNA sequence. This sample has about 160,000 clones in its table, and 80% of those were observed once. About 9.9% of the sample belongs to the ten largest clones.

This TCR came from a man aged 18 to 30 in good health and CMV-seropositive. Sequencing used PBMCs. The rearranged segments are TRBV27 and TRBJ2-3; the central 12 bases match TRBD2. The DNA is TGTGCCAGCAGCACCCAGCGACTAGCGGGGGAGGCTACAGATACGCAGTATTTT. The resulting protein is CASSTQRLAGEATDTQYF.